This TCR beta chain was documented in a study of T cells in Graves' hyperthyroidism and ophthalmopathy. Study outcomes and limitations: Blood held most thyroid clonotypes expanded above 0.001 frequency. Ophthalmopathy onset followed model prediction by a median about six months.

Clinical symptoms, serum thyroxine and TRAb, thyroid ultrasound and orbital computed tomography were used for the diagnoses. Sampled blood dates from first hyperthyroidism diagnosis, and it precedes any ophthalmopathy symptoms. V lost 3 bases and J lost 7; bases outside the gene matches: 6. CDR3 length: 12 residues. CDR1 DFQATT and CDR2 SNEGSKA come from the germline V gene (reference sequence). This clonotype was seen only a few times. The antigen is not known. Regions amplified from RNA transcripts were the TCR beta CDR3 regions. RT-PCR in the first round (using the HTBI primer set) targeted the TCR CDR3. TCRdb re-called the multiplex PCR reads through MiXCR, storing one row per CDR3 protein. The table records approximately 150,000 distinct CDR3 sequences, 9.4% of them present only once.

This rearrangement joins TRBV20-1 to TRBJ2-7, with 7 bases fitting TRBD2. The specimen was blood. The sequence was collected from a woman aged 18-29 years with Graves' hyperthyroidism that later progressed to Graves' ophthalmopathy. The CDR3 spells CSASQASGEQYF. The CDR3 region has the DNA TGCAGTGCTAGTCAGGCTAGCGGTGAGCAGTACTTC.